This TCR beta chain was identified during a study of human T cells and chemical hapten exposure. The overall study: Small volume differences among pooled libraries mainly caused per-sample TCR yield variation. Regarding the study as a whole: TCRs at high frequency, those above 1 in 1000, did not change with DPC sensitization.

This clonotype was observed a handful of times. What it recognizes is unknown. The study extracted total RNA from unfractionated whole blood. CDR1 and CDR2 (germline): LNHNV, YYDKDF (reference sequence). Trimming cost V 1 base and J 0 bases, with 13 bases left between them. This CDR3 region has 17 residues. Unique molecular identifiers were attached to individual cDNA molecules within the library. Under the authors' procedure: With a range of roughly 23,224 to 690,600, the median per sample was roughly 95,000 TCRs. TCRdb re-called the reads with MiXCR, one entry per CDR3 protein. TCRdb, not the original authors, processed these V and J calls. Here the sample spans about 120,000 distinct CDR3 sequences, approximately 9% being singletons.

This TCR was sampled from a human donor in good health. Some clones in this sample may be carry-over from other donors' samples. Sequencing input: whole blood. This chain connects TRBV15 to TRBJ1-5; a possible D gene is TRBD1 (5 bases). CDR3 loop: CATSRVQGEYSNQPQHF. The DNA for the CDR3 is TGTGCCACCAGCAGAGTTCAGGGCGAATATAGCAATCAGCCCCAGCATTTT.